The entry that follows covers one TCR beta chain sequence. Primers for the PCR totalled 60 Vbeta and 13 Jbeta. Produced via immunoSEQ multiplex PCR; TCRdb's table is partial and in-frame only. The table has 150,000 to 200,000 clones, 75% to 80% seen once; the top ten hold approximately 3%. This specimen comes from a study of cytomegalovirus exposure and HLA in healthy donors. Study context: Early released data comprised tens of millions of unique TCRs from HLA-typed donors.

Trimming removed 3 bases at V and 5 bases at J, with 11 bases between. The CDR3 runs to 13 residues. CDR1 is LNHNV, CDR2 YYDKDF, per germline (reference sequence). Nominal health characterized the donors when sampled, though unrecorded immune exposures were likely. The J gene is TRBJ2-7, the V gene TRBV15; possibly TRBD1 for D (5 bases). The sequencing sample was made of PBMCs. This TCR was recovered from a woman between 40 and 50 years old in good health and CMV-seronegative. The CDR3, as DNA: TGTGCCACCAGCAGGGGGTCCAGGGACGAGCAGTACTTC. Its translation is CATSRGSRDEQYF.